This TCR beta chain was identified in a study of blood T cell repertoires in COVID-19. The assay was immunoSEQ multiplex PCR, and TCRdb's table has in-frame clones only and misses some. The data show tens of thousands of clones, with around 83% seen just once and 28% held by the top ten. The sequencing sample was made of peripheral blood. This TCR derives from a man aged 65-85 years with acute or convalescent COVID-19.

The chain's CDR3 is CASSMAQYTGELFF. CDR3 nucleotides: TGTGCCAGTAGTATGGCCCAGTACACCGGGGAGCTGTTTTTT. The chain combines TRBV19 with TRBJ2-2; D gene unclear. Germline CDR1 LNHDA, CDR2 SQIVND (reference sequence). This CDR3 spans 14 amino acids. The ends were cut back, 3 bases at V and 3 bases at J, with 8 bases in the middle.